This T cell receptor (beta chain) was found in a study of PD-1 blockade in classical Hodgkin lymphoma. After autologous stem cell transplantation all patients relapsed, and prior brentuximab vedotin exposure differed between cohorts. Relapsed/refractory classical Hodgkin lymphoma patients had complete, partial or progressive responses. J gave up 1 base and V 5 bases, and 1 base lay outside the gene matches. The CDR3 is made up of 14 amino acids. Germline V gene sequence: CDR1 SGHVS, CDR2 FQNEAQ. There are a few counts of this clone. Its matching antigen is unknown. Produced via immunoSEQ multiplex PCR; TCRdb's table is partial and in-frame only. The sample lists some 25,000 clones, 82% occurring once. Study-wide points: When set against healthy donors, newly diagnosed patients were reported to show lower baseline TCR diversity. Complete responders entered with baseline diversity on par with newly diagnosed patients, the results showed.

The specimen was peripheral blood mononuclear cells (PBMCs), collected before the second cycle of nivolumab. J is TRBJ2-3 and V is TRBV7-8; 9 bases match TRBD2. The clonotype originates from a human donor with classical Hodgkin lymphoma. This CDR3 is CASSASGGTDTQYF. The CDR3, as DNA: TGTGCCAGCAGCGCTAGCGGGGGCACAGATACGCAGTATTTT. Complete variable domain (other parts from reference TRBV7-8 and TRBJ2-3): GAGVSQSPRYKVAKRGQDVALRCDPISGHVSLFWYQQALGQGPEFLTYFQNEAQLDKSGLPSDRFFAERPEGSVSTLKIQRTQQEDSAVYLCASSASGGTDTQYFGPGTRLTVL.